This T cell receptor beta chain stems from a study of T cells in Graves' hyperthyroidism and ophthalmopathy. General study points: Within blood appeared most thyroid clonotypes that had expanded above 0.001.

Amplified regions were TCR beta CDR3 sequences from RNA transcripts. First-round RT-PCR of the TCR CDR3 relied on the HTBI primer set. Using its own MiXCR run on the multiplex PCR reads, TCRdb lists one record per CDR3 protein. The table records roughly 420,000 distinct CDR3 sequences, 15% to 18% of them present only once. V lost 6 bases, J lost 4 bases, and 10 bases lay in between. CDR1 KGHSH and CDR2 LQKENI come from the germline V gene. The CDR3 consists of 12 residues. This clonotype was picked up many times. Its target is unknown. This receptor was identified in a woman between 18 and 29 years old with Graves' hyperthyroidism. This chain uses TRBV18 with TRBJ2-7; unclear D gene. The sequenced sample consisted of blood. DNA for the CDR3: TGTGCCAGCTCCCCAATAGGGTACGAGCAGTACTTC. It codes for CASSPIGYEQYF.